The clone carrying this TCR beta chain was recorded many times. The antigen is not known. TCRdb independently ran MiXCR on the reads; one entry per CDR3 protein. The table lists fewer than 1,000,000 distinct CDR3 sequences, roughly 31% of them singletons. These data are taken from a study of T cell repertoires in cytomegalovirus infection. Trimming at V came to 1 base and at J to 2 bases, leaving 1 base not matched to a gene. The CDR3 contains 14 residues. CDR1 is SGHVS, CDR2 FQNEAQ, per germline. The sequence came from a human donor in good health (CMV status not recorded). Some clones in this sample may be carry-over from other donors' samples. This specimen consisted of cultured CD8+ T cells from PBMCs, obtained from culture after CMV antigen stimulation. The chain is built from TRBV7-8 and TRBJ2-7, with 8 bases fitting TRBD1. CDR3 protein: CASSLGRGPYEQYV. CDR3 bases: TGTGCCAGCAGCTTAGGCAGGGGGCCCTACGAGCAGTACGTC.